Detailed here is one TCR beta chain. Its antigen remains unknown. The length of the CDR3 is 18 residues. V was trimmed by 2 bases and J by 2 bases, leaving 21 bases between them. Germline loops: CDR1 SEHNR, CDR2 FQNEAQ (reference sequence). The data were obtained in a study of shared clonotypes between healthy human individuals. Study at large: Per donor, three plates held CD4 naive cells, three held CD4 memory, two held CD8 naive and one held CD8 memory.

Generated by immunoSEQ multiplex PCR, the TCRdb table keeps only in-frame clones and is missing some. Of 2,100,000 or so clones listed, 90% to 96% are singletons. Study observations and caveats: Generally, estimated richness proved larger in naive subsets than it did in memory subsets. It was only blood that was sampled, and tissue repertoires likely differ.

The chain couples TRBV7-9 to TRBJ1-1; possibly TRBD1 for D (6 bases). Source material: naive CD4+ T cells sorted from blood. The subset denotes: CD45RA+ positively selected. The TCR was taken from a man younger than 35 in good health. The CDR3 region is CASSLLSSRGGLNTEAFF. CDR3 nucleotide sequence: TGTGCCAGCAGCTTATTATCGTCCCGCGGGGGGCTAAACACTGAAGCTTTCTTT.